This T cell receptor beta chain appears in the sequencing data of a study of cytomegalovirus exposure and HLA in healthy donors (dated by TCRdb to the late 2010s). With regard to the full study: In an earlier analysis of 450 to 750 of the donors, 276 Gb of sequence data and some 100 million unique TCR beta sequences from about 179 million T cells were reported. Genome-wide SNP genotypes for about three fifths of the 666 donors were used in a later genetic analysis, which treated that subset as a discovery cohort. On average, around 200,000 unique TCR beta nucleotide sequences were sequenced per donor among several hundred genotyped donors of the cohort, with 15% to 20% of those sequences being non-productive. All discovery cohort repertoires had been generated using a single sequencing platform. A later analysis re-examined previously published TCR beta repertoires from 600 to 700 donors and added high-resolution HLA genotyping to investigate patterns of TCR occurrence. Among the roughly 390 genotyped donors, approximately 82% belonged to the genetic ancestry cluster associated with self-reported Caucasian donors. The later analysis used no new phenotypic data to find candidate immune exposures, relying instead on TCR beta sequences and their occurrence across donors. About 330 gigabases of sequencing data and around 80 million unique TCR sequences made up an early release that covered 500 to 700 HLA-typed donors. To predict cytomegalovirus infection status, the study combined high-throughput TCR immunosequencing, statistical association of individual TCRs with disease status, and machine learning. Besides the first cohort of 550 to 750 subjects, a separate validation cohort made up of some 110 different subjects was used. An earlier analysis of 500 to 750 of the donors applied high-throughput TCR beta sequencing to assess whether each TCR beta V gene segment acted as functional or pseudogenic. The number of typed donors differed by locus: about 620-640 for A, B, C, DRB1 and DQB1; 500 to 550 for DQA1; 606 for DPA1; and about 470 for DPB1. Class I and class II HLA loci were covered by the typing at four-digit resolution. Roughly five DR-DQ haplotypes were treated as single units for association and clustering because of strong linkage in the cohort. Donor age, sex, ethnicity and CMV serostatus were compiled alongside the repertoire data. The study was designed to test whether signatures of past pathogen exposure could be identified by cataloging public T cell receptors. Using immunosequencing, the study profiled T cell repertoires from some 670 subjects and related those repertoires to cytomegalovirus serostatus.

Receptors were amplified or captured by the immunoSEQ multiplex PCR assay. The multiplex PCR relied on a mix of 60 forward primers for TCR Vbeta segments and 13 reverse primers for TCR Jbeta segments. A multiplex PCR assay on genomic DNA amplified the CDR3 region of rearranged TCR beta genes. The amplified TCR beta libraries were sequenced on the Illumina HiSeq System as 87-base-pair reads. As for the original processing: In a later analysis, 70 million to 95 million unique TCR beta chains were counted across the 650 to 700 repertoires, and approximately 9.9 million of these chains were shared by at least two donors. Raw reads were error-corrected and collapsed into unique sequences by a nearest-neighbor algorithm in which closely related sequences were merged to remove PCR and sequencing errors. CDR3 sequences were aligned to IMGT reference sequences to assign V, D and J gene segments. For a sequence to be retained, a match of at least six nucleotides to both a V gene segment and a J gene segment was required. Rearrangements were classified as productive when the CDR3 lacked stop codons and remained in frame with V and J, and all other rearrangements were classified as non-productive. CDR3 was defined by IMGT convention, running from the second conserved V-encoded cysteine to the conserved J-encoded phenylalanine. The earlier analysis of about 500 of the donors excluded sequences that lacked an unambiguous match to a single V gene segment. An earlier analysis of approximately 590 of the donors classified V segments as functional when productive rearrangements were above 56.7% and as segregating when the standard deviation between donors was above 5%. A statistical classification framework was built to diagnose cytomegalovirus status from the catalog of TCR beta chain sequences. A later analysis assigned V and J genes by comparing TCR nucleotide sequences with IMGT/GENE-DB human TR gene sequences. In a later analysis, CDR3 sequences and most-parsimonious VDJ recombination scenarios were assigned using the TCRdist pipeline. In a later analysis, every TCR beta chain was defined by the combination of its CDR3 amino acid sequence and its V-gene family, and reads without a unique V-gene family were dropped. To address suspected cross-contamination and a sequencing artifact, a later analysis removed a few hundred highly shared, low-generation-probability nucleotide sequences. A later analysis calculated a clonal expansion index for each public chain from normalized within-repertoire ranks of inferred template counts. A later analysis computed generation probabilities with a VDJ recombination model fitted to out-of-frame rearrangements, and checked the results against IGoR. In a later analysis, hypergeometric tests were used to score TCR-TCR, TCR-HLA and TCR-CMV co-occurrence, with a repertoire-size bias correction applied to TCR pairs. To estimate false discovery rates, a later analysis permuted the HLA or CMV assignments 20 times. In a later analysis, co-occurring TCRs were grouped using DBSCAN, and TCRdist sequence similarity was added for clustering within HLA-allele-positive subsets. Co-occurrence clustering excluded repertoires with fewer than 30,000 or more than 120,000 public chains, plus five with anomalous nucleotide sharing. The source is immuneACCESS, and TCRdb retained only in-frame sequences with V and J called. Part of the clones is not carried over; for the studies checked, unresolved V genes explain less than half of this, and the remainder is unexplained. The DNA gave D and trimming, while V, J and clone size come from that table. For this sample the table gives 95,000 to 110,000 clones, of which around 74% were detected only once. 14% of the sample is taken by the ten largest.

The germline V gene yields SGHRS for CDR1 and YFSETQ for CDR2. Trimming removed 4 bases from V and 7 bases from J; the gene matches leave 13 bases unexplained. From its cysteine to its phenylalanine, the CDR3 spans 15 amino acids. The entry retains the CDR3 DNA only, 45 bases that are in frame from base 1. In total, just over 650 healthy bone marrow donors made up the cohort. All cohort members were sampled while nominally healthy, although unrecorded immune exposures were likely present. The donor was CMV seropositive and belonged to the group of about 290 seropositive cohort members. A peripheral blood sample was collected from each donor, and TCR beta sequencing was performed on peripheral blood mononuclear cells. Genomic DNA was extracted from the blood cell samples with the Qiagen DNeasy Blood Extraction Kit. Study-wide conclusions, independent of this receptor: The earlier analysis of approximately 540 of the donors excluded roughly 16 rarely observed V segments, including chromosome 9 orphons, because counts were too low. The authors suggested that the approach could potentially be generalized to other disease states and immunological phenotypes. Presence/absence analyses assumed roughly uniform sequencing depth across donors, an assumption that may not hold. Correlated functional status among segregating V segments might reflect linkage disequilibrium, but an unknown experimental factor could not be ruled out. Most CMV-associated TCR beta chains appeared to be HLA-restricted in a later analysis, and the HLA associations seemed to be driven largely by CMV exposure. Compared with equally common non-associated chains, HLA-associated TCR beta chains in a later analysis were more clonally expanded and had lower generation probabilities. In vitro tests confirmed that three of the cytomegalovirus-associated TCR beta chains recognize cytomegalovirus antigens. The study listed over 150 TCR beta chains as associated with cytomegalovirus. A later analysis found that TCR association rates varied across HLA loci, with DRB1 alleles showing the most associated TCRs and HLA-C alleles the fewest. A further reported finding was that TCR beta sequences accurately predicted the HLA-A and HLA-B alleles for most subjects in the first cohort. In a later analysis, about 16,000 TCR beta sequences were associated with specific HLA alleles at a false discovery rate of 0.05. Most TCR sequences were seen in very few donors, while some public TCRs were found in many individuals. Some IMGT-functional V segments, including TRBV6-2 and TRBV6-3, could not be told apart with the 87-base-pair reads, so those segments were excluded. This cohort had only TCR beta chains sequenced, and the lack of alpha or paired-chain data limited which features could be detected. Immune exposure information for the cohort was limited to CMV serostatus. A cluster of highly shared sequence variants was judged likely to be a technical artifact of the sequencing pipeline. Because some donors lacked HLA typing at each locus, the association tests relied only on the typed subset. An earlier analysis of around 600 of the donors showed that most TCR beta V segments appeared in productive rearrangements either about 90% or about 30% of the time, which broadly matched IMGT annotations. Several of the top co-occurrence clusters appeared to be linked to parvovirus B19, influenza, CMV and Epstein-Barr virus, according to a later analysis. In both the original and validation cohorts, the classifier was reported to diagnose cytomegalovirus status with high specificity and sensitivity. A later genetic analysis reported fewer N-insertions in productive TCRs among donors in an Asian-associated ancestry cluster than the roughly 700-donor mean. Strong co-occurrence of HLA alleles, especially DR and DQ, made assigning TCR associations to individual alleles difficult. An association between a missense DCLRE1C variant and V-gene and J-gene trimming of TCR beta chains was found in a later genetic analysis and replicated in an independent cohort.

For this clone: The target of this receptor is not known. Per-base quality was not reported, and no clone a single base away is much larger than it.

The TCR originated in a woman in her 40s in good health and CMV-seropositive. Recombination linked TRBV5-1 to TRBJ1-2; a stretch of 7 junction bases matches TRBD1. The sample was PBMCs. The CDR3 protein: CASSPDGGGYGGYTF. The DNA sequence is TGCGCCAGCAGCCCGGACGGAGGGGGCTATGGTGGCTACACCTTC. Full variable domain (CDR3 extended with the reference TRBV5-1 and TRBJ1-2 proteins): KAGVTQTPRYLIKTRGQQVTLSCSPISGHRSVSWYQQTPGQGLQFLFEYFSETQRNKGNFPGRFSGRQFSNSRSEMNVSTLELGDSALYLCASSPDGGGYGGYTFGSGTRLTVV.